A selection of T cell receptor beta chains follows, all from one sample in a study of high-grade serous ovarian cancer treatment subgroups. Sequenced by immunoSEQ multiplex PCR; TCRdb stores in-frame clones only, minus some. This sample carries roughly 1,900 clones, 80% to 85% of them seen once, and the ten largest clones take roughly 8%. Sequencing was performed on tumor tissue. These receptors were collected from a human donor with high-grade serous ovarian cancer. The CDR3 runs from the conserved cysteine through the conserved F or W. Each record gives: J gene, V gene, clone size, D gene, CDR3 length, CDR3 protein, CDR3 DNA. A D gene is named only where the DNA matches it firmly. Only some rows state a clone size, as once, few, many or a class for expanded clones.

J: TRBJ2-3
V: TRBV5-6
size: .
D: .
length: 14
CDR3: CASSLAGVADTQYF
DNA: TGTGCCAGCAGCTTGGCAGGGGTGGCAGATACGCAGTATTTT

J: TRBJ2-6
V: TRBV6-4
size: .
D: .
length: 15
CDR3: CASSDGLYGANVLTF
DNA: TGTGCCAGCAGTGACGGGTTGTACGGGGCCAACGTCCTGACTTTC

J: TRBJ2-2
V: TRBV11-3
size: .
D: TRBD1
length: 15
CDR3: CASSPRDRGPGELFF
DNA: TGTGCCAGCAGCCCGCGGGACAGGGGGCCTGGGGAGCTGTTTTTT

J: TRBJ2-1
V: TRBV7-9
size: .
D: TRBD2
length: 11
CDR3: CASSSSGGRFF
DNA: TGTGCCAGCAGCTCTAGCGGGGGGCGGTTCTTC

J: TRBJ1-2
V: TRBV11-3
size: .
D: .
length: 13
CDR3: CASSLSTWDGYTF
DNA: TGTGCCAGCAGCTTATCTACGTGGGATGGCTACACCTTC

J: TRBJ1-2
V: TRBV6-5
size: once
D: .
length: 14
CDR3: CANRRETDNYGYTF
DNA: TGTGCCAACCGAAGGGAAACGGATAACTATGGCTACACCTTC

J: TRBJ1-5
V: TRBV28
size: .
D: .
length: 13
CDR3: CASSLGTDQPQHF
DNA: TGTGCCAGCAGCCTAGGAACTGATCAGCCCCAGCATTTT

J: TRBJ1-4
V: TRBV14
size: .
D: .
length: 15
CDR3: CASSQGGMANEKLFF
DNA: TGTGCCAGCAGCCAAGGGGGGATGGCTAATGAAAAACTGTTTTTT

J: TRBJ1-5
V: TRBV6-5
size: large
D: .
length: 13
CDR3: CASSYSQDQPQHF
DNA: TGTGCCAGCAGTTACTCGCAAGATCAGCCCCAGCATTTT

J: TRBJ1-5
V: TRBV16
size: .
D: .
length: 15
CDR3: CASSQSRQPNQPQHF
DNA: TGTGCCAGCAGCCAATCCCGGCAGCCCAATCAGCCCCAGCATTTT

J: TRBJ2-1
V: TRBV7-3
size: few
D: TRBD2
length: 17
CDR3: CASSLSPSSGLNNEQFF
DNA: TGTGCCAGCAGCTTATCCCCGTCTAGCGGGCTTAACAATGAGCAGTTCTTC

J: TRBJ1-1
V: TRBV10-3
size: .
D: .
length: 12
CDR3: CAISELGPEAFF
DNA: TGTGCCATCAGTGAGCTTGGCCCAGAAGCTTTCTTT

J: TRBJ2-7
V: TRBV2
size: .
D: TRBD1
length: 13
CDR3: CASQGVSDYEQYF
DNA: TGTGCCAGCCAGGGGGTATCGGACTACGAGCAGTACTTC

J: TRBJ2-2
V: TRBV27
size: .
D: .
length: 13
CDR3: CASSLRLGGELFF
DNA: TGTGCCAGCAGTTTACGGCTGGGCGGGGAGCTGTTTTTT

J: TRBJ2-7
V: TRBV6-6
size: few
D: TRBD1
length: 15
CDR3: CASSLTGMSSYEQYF
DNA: TGTGCCAGCAGTCTGACAGGGATGAGCTCCTACGAGCAGTACTTC

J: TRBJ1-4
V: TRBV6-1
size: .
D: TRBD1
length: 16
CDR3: CASSERGEGGFGKLFF
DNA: TGTGCCAGCAGTGAACGGGGGGAAGGGGGCTTCGGAAAACTGTTTTTT

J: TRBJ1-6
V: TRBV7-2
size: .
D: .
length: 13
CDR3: CASSLTGSSPLHF
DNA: TGTGCCAGCAGCTTGACAGGAAGTTCACCCCTCCACTTT

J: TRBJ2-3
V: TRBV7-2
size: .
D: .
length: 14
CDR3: CASSLSQGTDTQYF
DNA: TGTGCCAGCAGCTTATCCCAGGGAACAGATACGCAGTATTTT

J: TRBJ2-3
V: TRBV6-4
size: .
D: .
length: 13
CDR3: CASSAWGTDTQYF
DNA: TGTGCCAGCAGTGCTTGGGGCACAGATACGCAGTATTTT

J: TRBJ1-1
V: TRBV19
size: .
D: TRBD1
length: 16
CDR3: CASTLAAGGGHTEAFF
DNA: TGTGCCAGTACCCTGGCGGCAGGGGGCGGCCACACTGAAGCTTTCTTT

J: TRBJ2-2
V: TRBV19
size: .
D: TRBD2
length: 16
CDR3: CASSIGAGGPAGELFF
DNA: TGTGCCAGTAGTATTGGAGCGGGAGGGCCCGCCGGGGAGCTGTTTTTT

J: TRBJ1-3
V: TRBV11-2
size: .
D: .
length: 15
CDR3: CASSLEATSGNTIYF
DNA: TGTGCCAGCAGCTTAGAGGCAACCTCTGGAAACACCATATATTTT